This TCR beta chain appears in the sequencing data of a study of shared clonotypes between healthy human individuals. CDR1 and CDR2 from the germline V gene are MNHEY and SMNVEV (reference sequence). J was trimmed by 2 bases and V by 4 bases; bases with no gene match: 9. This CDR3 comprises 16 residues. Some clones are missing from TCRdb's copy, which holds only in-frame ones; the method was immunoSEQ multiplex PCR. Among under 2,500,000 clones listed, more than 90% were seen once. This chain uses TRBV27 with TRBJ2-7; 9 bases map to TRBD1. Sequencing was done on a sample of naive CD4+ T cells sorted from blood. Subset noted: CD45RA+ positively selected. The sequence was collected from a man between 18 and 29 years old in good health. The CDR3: CASSSIGQGRTYEQYF. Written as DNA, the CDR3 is TGTGCCAGCAGTTCCATAGGACAGGGGAGGACCTACGAGCAGTACTTC.